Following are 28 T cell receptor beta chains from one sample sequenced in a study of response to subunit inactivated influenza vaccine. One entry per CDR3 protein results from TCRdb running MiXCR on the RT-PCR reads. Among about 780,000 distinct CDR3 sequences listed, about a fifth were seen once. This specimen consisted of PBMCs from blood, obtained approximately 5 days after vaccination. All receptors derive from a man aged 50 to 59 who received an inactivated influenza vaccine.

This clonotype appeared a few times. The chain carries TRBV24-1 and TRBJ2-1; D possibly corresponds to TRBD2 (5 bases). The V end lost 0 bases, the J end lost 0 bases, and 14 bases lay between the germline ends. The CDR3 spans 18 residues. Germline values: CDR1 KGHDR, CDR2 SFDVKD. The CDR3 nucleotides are TGTGCCACCAGTGATTTGAACGGGGATGCCAGCTCCTACAATGAGCAGTTCTTC. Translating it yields CATSDLNGDASSYNEQFF.

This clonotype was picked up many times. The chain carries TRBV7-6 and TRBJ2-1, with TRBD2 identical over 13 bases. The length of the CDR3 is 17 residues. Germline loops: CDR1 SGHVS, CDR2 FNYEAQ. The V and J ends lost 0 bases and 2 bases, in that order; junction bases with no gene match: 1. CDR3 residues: CASSLAGTSGTYNEQFF. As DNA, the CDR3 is TGTGCCAGCAGCTTAGCGGGGACTAGCGGGACCTACAATGAGCAGTTCTTC.

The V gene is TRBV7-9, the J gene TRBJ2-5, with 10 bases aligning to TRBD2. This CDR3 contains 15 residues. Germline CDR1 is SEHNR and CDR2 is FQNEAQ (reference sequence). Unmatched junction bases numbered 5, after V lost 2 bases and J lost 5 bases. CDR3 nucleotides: TGTGCCAGCAGCTTATCTAGCGGGAGAGTTGAGACCCAGTACTTC. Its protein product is CASSLSSGRVETQYF.

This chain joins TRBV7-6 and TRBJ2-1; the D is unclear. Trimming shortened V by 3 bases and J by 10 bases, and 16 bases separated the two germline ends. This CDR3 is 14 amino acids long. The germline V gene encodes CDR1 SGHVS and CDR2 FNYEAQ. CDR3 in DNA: TGTGCCAGCAGCTTTGGTATAGGGCACGACGAGCAGTTCTTC. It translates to CASSFGIGHDEQFF.

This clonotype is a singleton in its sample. CDR3 in amino acids: CASSPRTGRIGETQYF. DNA for the CDR3: TGTGCCAGCAGCCCAAGGACAGGGAGGATTGGAGAGACCCAGTACTTC. This sequence joins TRBV7-9 and TRBJ2-5, with 8 nucleotides matching TRBD1. The CDR3 is 16 amino acids. Germline V lookup: CDR1 SEHNR, CDR2 FQNEAQ (reference sequence). With V trimmed by 5 bases and J by 4 bases, 12 bases remained unmatched.

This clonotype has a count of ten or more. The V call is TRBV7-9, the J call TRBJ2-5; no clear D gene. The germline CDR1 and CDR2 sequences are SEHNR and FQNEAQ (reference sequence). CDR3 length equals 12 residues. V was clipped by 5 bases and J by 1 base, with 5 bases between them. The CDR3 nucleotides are TGTGCCAGCAGCCGCGTCCAAGAGACCCAGTACTTC. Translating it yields CASSRVQETQYF.

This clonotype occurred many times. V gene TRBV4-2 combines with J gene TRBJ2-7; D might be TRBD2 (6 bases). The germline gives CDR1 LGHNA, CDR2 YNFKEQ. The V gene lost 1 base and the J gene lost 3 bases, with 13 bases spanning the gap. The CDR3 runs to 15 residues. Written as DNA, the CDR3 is TGTGCCAGCAGCCAAGTTCCTAGCGAAGACTACGAGCAGTACTTC. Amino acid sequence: CASSQVPSEDYEQYF.

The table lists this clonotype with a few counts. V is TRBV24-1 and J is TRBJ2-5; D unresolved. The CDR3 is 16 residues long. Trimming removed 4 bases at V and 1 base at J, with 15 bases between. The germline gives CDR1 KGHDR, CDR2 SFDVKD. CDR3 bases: TGTGCCACCAGTGACGCGAGAAGAGGATCCCAAGAGACCCAGTACTTC. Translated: CATSDARRGSQETQYF.

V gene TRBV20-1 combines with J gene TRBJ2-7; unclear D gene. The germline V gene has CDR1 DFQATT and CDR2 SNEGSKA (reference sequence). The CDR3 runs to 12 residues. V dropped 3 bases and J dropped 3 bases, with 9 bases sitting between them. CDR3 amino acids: CSASFQSYEQYF. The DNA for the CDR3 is TGCAGTGCTAGTTTCCAGAGCTACGAGCAGTACTTC.

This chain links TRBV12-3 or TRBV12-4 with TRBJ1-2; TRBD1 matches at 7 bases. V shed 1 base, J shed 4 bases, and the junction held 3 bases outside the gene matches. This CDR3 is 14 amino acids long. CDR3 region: CASSLEAGGYGYTF. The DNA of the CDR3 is TGTGCCAGCAGTTTAGAGGCAGGGGGCTATGGCTACACCTTC.

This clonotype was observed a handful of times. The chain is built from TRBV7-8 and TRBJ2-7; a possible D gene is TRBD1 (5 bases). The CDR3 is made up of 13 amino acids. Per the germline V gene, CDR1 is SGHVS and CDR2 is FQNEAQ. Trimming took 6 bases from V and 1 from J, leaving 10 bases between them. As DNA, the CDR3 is TGTGCCAGCAGGGGGCGATCATCCTACGAGCAGTACTTC. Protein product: CASRGRSSYEQYF.

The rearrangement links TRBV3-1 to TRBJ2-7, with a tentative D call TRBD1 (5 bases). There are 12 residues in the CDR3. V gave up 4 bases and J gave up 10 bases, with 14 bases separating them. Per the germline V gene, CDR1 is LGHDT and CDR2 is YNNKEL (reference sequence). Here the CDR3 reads CASSPDRTSQYF. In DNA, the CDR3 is TGTGCCAGCAGCCCAGACAGAACATCACAGTACTTC.

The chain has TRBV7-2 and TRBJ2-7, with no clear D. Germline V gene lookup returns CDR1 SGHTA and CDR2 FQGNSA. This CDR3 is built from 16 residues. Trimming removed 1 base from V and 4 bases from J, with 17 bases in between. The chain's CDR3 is CASSLGDTQNGYEQYF. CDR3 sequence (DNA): TGTGCCAGCAGCTTAGGGGATACTCAAAACGGATACGAGCAGTACTTC.

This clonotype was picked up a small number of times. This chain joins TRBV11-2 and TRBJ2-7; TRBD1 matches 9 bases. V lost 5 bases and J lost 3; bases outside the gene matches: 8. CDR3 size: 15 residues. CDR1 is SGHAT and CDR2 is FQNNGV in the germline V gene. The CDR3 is CASSANRGRIYEQYF. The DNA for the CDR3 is TGTGCCAGCAGCGCGAACAGGGGGCGTATCTACGAGCAGTACTTC.

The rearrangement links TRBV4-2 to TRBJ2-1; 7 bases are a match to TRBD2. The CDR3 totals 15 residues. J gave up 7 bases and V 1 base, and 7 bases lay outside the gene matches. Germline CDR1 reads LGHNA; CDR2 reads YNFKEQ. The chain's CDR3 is CASSQVLAMKNEQFF. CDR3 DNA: TGTGCCAGCAGCCAAGTACTAGCGATGAAAAATGAGCAGTTCTTC.

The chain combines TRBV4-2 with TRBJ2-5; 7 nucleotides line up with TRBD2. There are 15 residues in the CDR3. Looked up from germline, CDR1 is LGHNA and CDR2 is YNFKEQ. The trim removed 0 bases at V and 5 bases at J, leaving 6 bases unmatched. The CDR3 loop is CASSQDRGVWETQYF. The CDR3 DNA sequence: TGTGCCAGCAGCCAAGATCGGGGGGTTTGGGAGACCCAGTACTTC.

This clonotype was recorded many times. The CDR3 sequence: CASSLRESAEAFF. Here the CDR3 DNA reads TGCGCCAGCAGCTTGAGGGAATCGGCTGAAGCTTTCTTT. V gene TRBV5-1 combines with J gene TRBJ1-1; D remains unclear. The CDR3 covers 13 residues. The V and J ends lost 1 base and 6 bases respectively, with 10 bases between them. Per germline, CDR1 SGHRS and CDR2 YFSETQ. The variable domain in full, with the rest retrieved from reference TRBV5-1 and TRBJ1-1, is KAGVTQTPRYLIKTRGQQVTLSCSPISGHRSVSWYQQTPGQGLQFLFEYFSETQRNKGNFPGRFSGRQFSNSRSEMNVSTLELGDSALYLCASSLRESAEAFFGQGTRLTVV.

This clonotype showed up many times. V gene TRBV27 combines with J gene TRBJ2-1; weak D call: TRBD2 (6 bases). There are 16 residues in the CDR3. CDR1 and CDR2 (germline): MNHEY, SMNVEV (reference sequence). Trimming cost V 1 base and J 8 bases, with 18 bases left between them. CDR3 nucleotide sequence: TGTGCCAGCAGTTTATTTTCCAGCGGGTCGGGGGATGAGCAGTTCTTC. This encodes CASSLFSSGSGDEQFF.

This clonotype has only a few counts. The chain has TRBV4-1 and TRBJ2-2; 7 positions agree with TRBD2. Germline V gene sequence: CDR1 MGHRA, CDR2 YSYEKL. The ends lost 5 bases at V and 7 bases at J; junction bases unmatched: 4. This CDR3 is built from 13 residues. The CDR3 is CASSSRTSGELFF. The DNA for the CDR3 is TGCGCCAGCAGCTCACGGACTAGCGGGGAGCTGTTTTTT.

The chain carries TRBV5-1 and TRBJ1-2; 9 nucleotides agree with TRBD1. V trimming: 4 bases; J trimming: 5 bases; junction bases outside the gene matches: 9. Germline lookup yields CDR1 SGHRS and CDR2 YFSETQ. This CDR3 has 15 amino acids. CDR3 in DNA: TGCGCCAGCAGCCAGGGACAGGGAAGTTGGTATGGCTACACCTTC. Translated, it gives CASSQGQGSWYGYTF.

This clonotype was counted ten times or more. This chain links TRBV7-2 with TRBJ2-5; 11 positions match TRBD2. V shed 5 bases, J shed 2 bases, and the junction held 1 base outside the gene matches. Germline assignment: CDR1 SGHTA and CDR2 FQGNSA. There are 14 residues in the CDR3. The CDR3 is CASSRLAGQETQYF. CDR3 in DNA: TGTGCCAGCAGCAGACTAGCGGGACAAGAGACCCAGTACTTC.

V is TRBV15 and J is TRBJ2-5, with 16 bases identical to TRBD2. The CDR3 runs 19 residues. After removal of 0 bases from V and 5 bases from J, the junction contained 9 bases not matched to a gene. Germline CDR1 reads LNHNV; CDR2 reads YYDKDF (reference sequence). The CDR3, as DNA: TGTGCCACCAGCAGAGATGTCCCGGGACTAGCGGGAGGGAGGGAGACCCAGTACTTC. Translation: CATSRDVPGLAGGRETQYF.

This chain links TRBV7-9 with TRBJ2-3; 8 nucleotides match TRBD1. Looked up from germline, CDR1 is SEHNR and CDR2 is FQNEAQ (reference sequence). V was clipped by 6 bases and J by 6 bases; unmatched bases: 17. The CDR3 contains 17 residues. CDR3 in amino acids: CASSLANRGSLGDTQYF. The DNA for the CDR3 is TGTGCCAGCAGTCTAGCCAACAGGGGGTCCCTAGGGGATACGCAGTATTTT.

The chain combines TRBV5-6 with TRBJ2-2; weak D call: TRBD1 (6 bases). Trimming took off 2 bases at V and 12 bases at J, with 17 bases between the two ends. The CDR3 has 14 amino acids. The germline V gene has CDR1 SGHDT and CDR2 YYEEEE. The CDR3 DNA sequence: TGTGCCAGCAGCTTTCAACAGGGATGGAGCCAGCTGTTTTTT. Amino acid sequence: CASSFQQGWSQLFF.

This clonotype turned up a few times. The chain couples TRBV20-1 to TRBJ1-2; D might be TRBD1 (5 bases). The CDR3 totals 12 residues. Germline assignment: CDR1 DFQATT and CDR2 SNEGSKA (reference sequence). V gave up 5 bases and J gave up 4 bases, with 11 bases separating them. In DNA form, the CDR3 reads TGCAGTGCTGTGGGGGGAAGCTATGGCTACACCTTC. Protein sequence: CSAVGGSYGYTF.

The CDR3 here is CASGLRAPTEQYF. The CDR3 bases are TGTGCCAGCGGGCTCAGGGCCCCAACCGAGCAGTACTTC. The chain uses TRBV28 and TRBJ2-7, with a possible D match to TRBD1 (5 bases). Trimming cost V 8 bases and J 6 bases, with 17 bases left between them. CDR3 length: 13 amino acids. Germline V lookup: CDR1 MDHEN, CDR2 SYDVKM.

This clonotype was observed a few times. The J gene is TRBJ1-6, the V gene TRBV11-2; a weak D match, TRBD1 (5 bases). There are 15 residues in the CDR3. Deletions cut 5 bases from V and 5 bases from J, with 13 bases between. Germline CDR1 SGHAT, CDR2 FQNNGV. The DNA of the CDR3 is TGTGCCAGCAGCCCCCGCAGGGCAGATAATTCACCCCTCCACTTT. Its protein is CASSPRRADNSPLHF.

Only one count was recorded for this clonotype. The CDR3 spells CSAQTGSGETQYF. CDR3 DNA: TGCAGTGCTCAAACGGGGTCTGGAGAGACCCAGTACTTC. V and J are TRBV20-1 and TRBJ2-5; D may be TRBD2 (5 bases). V was shortened by 5 bases and J by 4 bases, with 14 bases between the two germline ends. This CDR3 has 13 amino acids. Germline V gene data show CDR1 as DFQATT and CDR2 as SNEGSKA (reference sequence).